This is a list of T cell receptor beta chains from one sample in a study of T cell responses to AZD1222 COVID-19 vaccine. Some clones are missing from TCRdb's copy, which holds only in-frame ones; the method was immunoSEQ multiplex PCR. The sample shows roughly 200,000 clones, 90% to 95% of them seen only once. The input for sequencing was peripheral blood, taken 28 days after the second dose of the MenACWY control vaccine. These receptors all stem from an adult who received the MenACWY meningococcal vaccine as a control. CDR3s include the opening cysteine and the closing phenylalanine or tryptophan. A D gene is named only where the DNA matches it firmly.

V gene: TRBV5-1
D gene: .
J gene: TRBJ2-7
CDR3 protein: CASSPGHQSPYEQYF

V gene: TRBV4-2
D gene: TRBD1
J gene: TRBJ1-2
CDR3 protein: CASSGYGQGDGYTF

V gene: TRBV18
D gene: TRBD1
J gene: TRBJ1-6
CDR3 protein: CASSPGQDSPLHF

V gene: TRBV6-6
D gene: .
J gene: TRBJ1-4
CDR3 protein: CAIKGTTTNEKLFF

V gene: TRBV21-1
D gene: .
J gene: TRBJ2-4
CDR3 protein: CALEGEGVNIQYF

V gene: TRBV4-2
D gene: TRBD1
J gene: TRBJ1-1
CDR3 protein: CASSQNRGLNTEAFF

V gene: TRBV4-2
D gene: TRBD1
J gene: TRBJ1-6
CDR3 protein: CASSQSQGGGSSNSPLHF

V gene: TRBV27
D gene: .
J gene: TRBJ1-2
CDR3 protein: CASSLIGSREGYGYTF

V gene: TRBV3-1/TRBV3-2
D gene: .
J gene: TRBJ1-1
CDR3 protein: CASSRRHPVPNTEAFF

V gene: TRBV10-3
D gene: TRBD1
J gene: TRBJ1-1
CDR3 protein: CAISESTGGRAEAFF

V gene: TRBV18
D gene: .
J gene: TRBJ2-5
CDR3 protein: CASSQGLGPAETQYF

V gene: TRBV9
D gene: .
J gene: TRBJ2-7
CDR3 protein: CASSVDGRSYEQYF

V gene: TRBV6-6
D gene: .
J gene: TRBJ1-2
CDR3 protein: CASGAADGYTF

V gene: TRBV7-8
D gene: .
J gene: TRBJ2-7
CDR3 protein: CASSLVAGTSYEQYF

V gene: TRBV5-6
D gene: .
J gene: TRBJ1-5
CDR3 protein: CASSLRSNQPQHF

V gene: TRBV11-3
D gene: .
J gene: TRBJ1-1
CDR3 protein: CASSLTVNTEAFF

V gene: TRBV6-5
D gene: .
J gene: TRBJ2-1
CDR3 protein: CASSSVGDNEQFF

V gene: TRBV19
D gene: .
J gene: TRBJ1-2
CDR3 protein: CASSIGRGTF

V gene: TRBV19
D gene: .
J gene: TRBJ2-1
CDR3 protein: CASSPLSGSYNEQFF

V gene: TRBV19
D gene: .
J gene: TRBJ1-5
CDR3 protein: CASMGDKRTSQPQHF

V gene: TRBV10-3
D gene: .
J gene: TRBJ1-3
CDR3 protein: CAISESTIPGNTIYF

V gene: TRBV6-6
D gene: .
J gene: TRBJ1-2
CDR3 protein: CASSRDGAPYGYTF

V gene: TRBV3-1/TRBV3-2
D gene: .
J gene: TRBJ1-1
CDR3 protein: CASSLAGYNTEAFF

V gene: TRBV24-1
D gene: TRBD1
J gene: TRBJ1-2
CDR3 protein: CATSDQQGLRYTF

V gene: TRBV18
D gene: .
J gene: TRBJ1-6
CDR3 protein: CASSFNRERNSPLHF

V gene: TRBV24-1
D gene: .
J gene: TRBJ2-1
CDR3 protein: CATRRSSYNEQFF

V gene: TRBV19
D gene: .
J gene: TRBJ1-2
CDR3 protein: CASSLQSSNYGYTF

V gene: TRBV2
D gene: TRBD1
J gene: TRBJ1-4
CDR3 protein: CASNGQGAGEKLFF

V gene: TRBV7-9
D gene: TRBD1
J gene: TRBJ2-5
CDR3 protein: CASSIGTGQETQYF

V gene: TRBV6-1
D gene: .
J gene: TRBJ1-2
CDR3 protein: CASSERRGYYTF

V gene: TRBV7-5
D gene: .
J gene: TRBJ2-3
CDR3 protein: CVRSNTGTSRQDTQYF